Listed here is a single TCR beta chain. Its antigen remains unknown. This entry is derived from a study of monozygotic twins with inflammatory bowel disease. Study-level points and caveats: A reduction in TCRbeta diversity (inverse Simpson) was seen in IBD patients relative to healthy co-twins. Patient repertoires may carry noise from differing immunosuppressive treatments.

Using the 5' RACE reads, TCRdb records one entry per CDR3 protein without DNA. The repertoire table contains about 140,000 distinct CDR3 sequences. CDR3 size: 16 residues. Per the germline V gene, CDR1 is SNHLY and CDR2 is FYNNEI. Sequencing was carried out using blood. This sequence joins TRBV2 and TRBJ2-2; TCRdb calls TRBD2, which cannot be checked without DNA. The receptor comes from a human donor with ulcerative colitis or Crohn's disease, or a healthy co-twin of an affected twin (not recorded which). CDR3 loop: CASSVDRDYHTGELFF.